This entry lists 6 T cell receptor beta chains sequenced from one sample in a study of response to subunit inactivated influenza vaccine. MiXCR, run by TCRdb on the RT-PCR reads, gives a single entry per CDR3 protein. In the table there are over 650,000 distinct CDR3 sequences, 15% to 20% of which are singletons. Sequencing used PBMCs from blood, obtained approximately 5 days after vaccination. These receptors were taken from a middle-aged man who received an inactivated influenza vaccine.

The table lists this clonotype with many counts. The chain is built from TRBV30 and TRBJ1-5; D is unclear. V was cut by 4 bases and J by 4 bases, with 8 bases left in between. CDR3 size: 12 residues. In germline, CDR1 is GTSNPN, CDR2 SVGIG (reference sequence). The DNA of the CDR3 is TGTGCCTGGAACCTTCCAAATCAGCCCCAGCATTTT. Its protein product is CAWNLPNQPQHF.

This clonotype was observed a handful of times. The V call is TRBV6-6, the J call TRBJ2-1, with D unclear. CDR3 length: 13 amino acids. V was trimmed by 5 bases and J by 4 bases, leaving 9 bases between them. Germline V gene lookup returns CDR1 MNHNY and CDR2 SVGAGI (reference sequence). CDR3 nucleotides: TGTGCCAGCAGTCCCAACACGTACAATGAGCAGTTCTTC. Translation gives CASSPNTYNEQFF.

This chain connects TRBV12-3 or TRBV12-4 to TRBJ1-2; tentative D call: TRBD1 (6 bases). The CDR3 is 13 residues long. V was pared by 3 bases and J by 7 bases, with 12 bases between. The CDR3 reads CASSLEGVTGYTF. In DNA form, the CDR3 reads TGTGCCAGCAGTTTGGAGGGGGTCACTGGCTACACCTTC.

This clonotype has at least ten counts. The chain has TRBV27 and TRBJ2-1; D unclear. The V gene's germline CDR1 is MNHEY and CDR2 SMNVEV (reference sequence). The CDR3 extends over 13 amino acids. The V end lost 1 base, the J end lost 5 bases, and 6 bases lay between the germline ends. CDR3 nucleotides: TGTGCCAGCAGTTTATTGGGTGACAATGAGCAGTTCTTC. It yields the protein CASSLLGDNEQFF.

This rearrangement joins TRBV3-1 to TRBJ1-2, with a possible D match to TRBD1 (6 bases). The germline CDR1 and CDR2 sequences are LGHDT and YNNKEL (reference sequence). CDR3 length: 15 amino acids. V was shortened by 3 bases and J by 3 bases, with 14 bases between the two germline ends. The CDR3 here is CASSQAWDNYYGYTF. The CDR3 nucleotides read TGTGCCAGCAGCCAGGCCTGGGACAACTACTATGGCTACACCTTC.

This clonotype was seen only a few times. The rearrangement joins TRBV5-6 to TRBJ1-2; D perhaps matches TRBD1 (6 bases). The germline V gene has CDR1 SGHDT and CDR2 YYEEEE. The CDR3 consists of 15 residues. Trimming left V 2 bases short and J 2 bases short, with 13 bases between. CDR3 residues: CASSFRQDYNYGYTF. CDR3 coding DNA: TGTGCCAGCAGCTTCAGACAGGATTACAACTATGGCTACACCTTC.